Listed below are T cell receptor beta chains from one sample, sequenced in a study of T cell repertoires in cytomegalovirus infection. One entry per CDR3 protein results from TCRdb running MiXCR on the reads. The profile shows roughly 49,000 distinct CDR3 sequences, 20% of them singletons. No cognate antigen is known for these TCRs. The sample was PBMCs, sequenced either directly or after in vitro stimulation (not recorded which). The receptors here all came from a human donor in good health (CMV status not recorded). Some clones in this sample may be carry-over from other donors' samples. Both conserved end residues are part of each CDR3. A D gene is named only where the DNA matches it firmly. Size is stated for part of the rows, as once, few or many counts, or as a class when the clone is expanded.

v_call,j_call,d_call,clone_size,cdr3_aa,cdr3_nt
TRBV6-2/TRBV6-3,TRBJ1-2,-,-,CASSKGHVTGIYGYTF,TGTGCCAGCAGCAAGGGACACGTCACAGGGATCTATGGCTACACCTTC
TRBV12-3/TRBV12-4,TRBJ2-3,-,-,CASSRQGTDTQYF,TGTGCCAGCAGTCGACAGGGCACAGATACGCAGTATTTT
TRBV19,TRBJ1-1,-,-,CASSTLRNMNTEAFF,TGTGCCAGTAGTACCCTCAGGAACATGAACACTGAAGCTTTCTTT
TRBV9,TRBJ2-7,TRBD2,few,CASSASGNAYEQYF,TGTGCCAGCAGCGCTAGCGGGAATGCCTACGAGCAGTACTTC
TRBV7-2,TRBJ1-1,-,-,CASSSDLMGITEAFF,TGTGCCAGCAGCTCAGACCTAATGGGCATTACTGAAGCTTTCTTT
TRBV11-2,TRBJ2-3,TRBD2,many,CASSFRGGEDTQYF,TGTGCCAGCAGCTTCCGGGGGGGGGAAGATACGCAGTATTTT
TRBV6-1,TRBJ2-7,TRBD1,-,CASSESIGGYYEQYF,TGTGCCAGCAGTGAATCGATAGGGGGCTATTACGAGCAGTACTTC
TRBV12-3/TRBV12-4,TRBJ1-2,-,few,CASSDYGDYGYTF,TGTGCCAGCAGCGACTATGGGGACTATGGCTACACCTTC
TRBV4-3,TRBJ2-5,TRBD2,few,CASSQVGGRARVTQYF,TGCGCCAGCAGCCAAGTCGGGGGGAGGGCCAGGGTGACCCAGTACTTC
TRBV2,TRBJ2-1,TRBD2,few,CAIHGGNSYNEQFF,TGTGCCATCCACGGGGGGAACTCCTACAATGAGCAGTTCTTC
TRBV19,TRBJ2-1,-,-,CASRVGRSSYNEQFF,TGTGCCAGTAGGGTTGGACGGAGCTCCTACAATGAGCAGTTCTTC
TRBV30,TRBJ2-3,-,-,CAWSVVGVFTDTQYF,TGTGCCTGGAGTGTTGTAGGAGTTTTCACAGATACGCAGTATTTT
TRBV20-1,TRBJ1-2,-,few,CSPGPGMVDGYTF,TGCAGCCCCGGGCCGGGGATGGTAGATGGCTACACCTTC
TRBV7-9,TRBJ2-7,TRBD2,-,CASSGTSGTYEQYF,TGTGCCAGCTCAGGGACTAGCGGGACCTACGAGCAGTACTTC
TRBV12-3/TRBV12-4,TRBJ2-5,TRBD2,-,CASSFNSGPGETQYF,TGTGCCAGCAGTTTTAATAGCGGGCCGGGGGAGACCCAGTACTTC
TRBV2,TRBJ1-1,-,-,CASRPTPNTEAFF,TGTGCCAGCAGACCGACACCGAACACTGAAGCTTTCTTT
TRBV12-3/TRBV12-4,TRBJ1-3,TRBD1,many,CASSLGDSSGNTIYF,TGTGCCAGCAGTTTAGGGGACAGCTCTGGAAACACCATATATTTT
TRBV10-3,TRBJ2-3,-,-,CAISESGRGPSTDTQYF,TGTGCCATCAGTGAGTCGGGAAGGGGCCCAAGCACAGATACGCAGTATTTT
TRBV12-3/TRBV12-4,TRBJ2-7,TRBD1,-,CASSLADRGGYEQYF,TGTGCCAGCAGTTTAGCGGACAGGGGAGGCTACGAGCAGTACTTC
TRBV27,TRBJ2-1,TRBD2,-,CASSFLAGGSNEQFF,TGTGCCAGCAGTTTTTTAGCGGGAGGGTCAAATGAGCAGTTCTTC
TRBV10-3,TRBJ1-1,TRBD1,many,CAIRTGMNTEAFF,TGTGCCATCCGGACAGGGATGAACACTGAAGCTTTCTTT
TRBV27,TRBJ2-5,TRBD2,-,CASSRPGGTQYF,TGTGCCAGCAGTCGCCCGGGAGGGACCCAGTACTTC
TRBV4-1,TRBJ1-1,TRBD1,few,CASSYDWGQGYTEAFF,TGCGCCAGCAGCTACGATTGGGGACAGGGGTACACTGAAGCTTTCTTT
TRBV11-2,TRBJ2-1,-,few,CASSLGSGYNEQFF,TGTGCCAGCAGCTTAGGGAGTGGCTACAATGAGCAGTTCTTC
TRBV6-2/TRBV6-3,TRBJ1-5,-,many,CASSYSLFSNQPQHF,TGTGCCAGCAGTTACTCGCTCTTTAGCAATCAGCCCCAGCATTTT
TRBV28,TRBJ1-5,-,-,CASSPDSSNQPQHF,TGTGCCAGCAGCCCTGACAGTAGCAATCAGCCCCAGCATTTT
TRBV7-2,TRBJ2-7,TRBD2,many,CASSSTSGGYEQYF,TGTGCCAGCAGCTCCACTAGCGGGGGCTACGAGCAGTACTTC
TRBV7-2,TRBJ1-2,TRBD1,many,CASSPSPGTDPIGTF,TGTGCCAGCAGCCCCTCCCCCGGGACAGACCCTATTGGGACCTTC
TRBV11-2,TRBJ2-7,-,-,CASSIARGWDEQYF,TGTGCCAGCAGCATAGCACGGGGCTGGGACGAGCAGTACTTC
TRBV5-4,TRBJ1-2,-,-,CASSQDGANYGYTF,TGTGCCAGCAGCCAGGACGGTGCTAACTATGGCTACACCTTC
TRBV7-2,TRBJ2-1,TRBD2,many,CASSVTGTSYGNEQFF,TGTGCCAGCAGCGTAACCGGGACTAGTTATGGCAATGAGCAGTTCTTC
TRBV18,TRBJ1-2,-,few,CASSLDLNYGYTF,TGTGCCAGCTCGCTGGATCTTAACTATGGCTACACCTTC
TRBV24-1,TRBJ1-1,-,few,CATSDPGTGNTEAFF,TGTGCCACCAGTGACCCCGGGACCGGGAACACTGAAGCTTTCTTT
TRBV7-9,TRBJ2-7,TRBD1,-,CASSLKQQGAAEQYF,TGTGCCAGCAGCCTCAAACAACAGGGGGCTGCGGAGCAGTACTTC
TRBV20-1,TRBJ1-4,-,once,CSARDVRSPNEKLFF,TGCAGTGCTAGAGATGTCAGGTCCCCTAATGAAAAACTGTTTTTT
TRBV7-9,TRBJ2-3,-,many,CASSLAGGTTDTQYF,TGTGCCAGCAGCTTAGCGGGGGGCACCACAGATACGCAGTATTTT
TRBV7-2,TRBJ2-5,-,few,CASSLRQGLGETQYF,TGTGCCAGCAGCTTACGTCAGGGTCTAGGCGAGACCCAGTACTTC
TRBV6-1,TRBJ1-2,-,few,CASSEAKDGARGYTF,TGTGCCAGCAGTGAAGCTAAAGACGGAGCTCGTGGCTACACCTTC
TRBV28,TRBJ1-6,TRBD1,-,CASSHKQGWNSPLHF,TGTGCCAGCAGCCATAAACAGGGGTGGAATTCACCCCTCCACTTT
TRBV7-2,TRBJ2-4,-,many,CASSLEQRNIQYF,TGTGCCAGCAGCTTAGAACAGCGGAACATTCAGTACTTC
TRBV6-5,TRBJ1-2,TRBD1,many,CASSYWGQGDYGYTF,TGTGCCAGCAGTTACTGGGGACAGGGGGACTATGGCTACACCTTC
TRBV27,TRBJ2-1,-,-,CASSLRGGGYNEQFF,TGTGCCAGCAGTTTACGGGGAGGGGGCTACAATGAGCAGTTCTTC
TRBV7-2,TRBJ2-1,TRBD2,-,CASSLGLAGGIYNEQFF,TGTGCCAGCAGCTTAGGACTAGCGGGCGGTATCTACAATGAGCAGTTCTTC
TRBV2,TRBJ2-5,TRBD1,few,CASRQRIAGQGQETQYF,TGTGCCAGCAGGCAAAGAATAGCGGGACAGGGGCAAGAGACCCAGTACTTC
TRBV20-1,TRBJ1-1,-,-,CSAREGAGDTEAFF,TGCAGTGCTAGAGAAGGGGCAGGGGACACTGAAGCTTTCTTT
TRBV20-1,TRBJ1-5,-,-,CSARAGPGQPQHF,TGCAGTGCTAGAGCTGGCCCCGGGCAGCCCCAGCATTTT
TRBV20-1,TRBJ1-5,-,few,CSARDWGGSNQPQHF,TGCAGTGCTAGAGATTGGGGGGGGAGCAATCAGCCCCAGCATTTT
TRBV7-2,TRBJ2-5,-,many,CASSLRDRGTQYF,TGTGCCAGCAGCTTACGAGACAGAGGAACCCAGTACTTC